Shown below are 24 T cell receptor beta chains from a single sample sequenced in a study of control samples from healthy donors and cancer patients. Data came from immunoSEQ multiplex PCR; TCRdb stores just in-frame clones and leaves some out. The sample has around 170,000 clones, about 91% seen once. Sequencing was carried out using blood. These receptors were collected from a woman aged 25 to 39 in good health.

V and J are TRBV7-8 and TRBJ2-7, with 7 bases fitting TRBD2. V lost 5 bases, J lost 4 bases, and 14 bases stayed unmatched. Germline CDR1 SGHVS, CDR2 FQNEAQ. The CDR3 spans 16 residues. The CDR3 reads CASSPSGGRAMYEQYF. CDR3 nucleotides: TGTGCCAGCAGCCCCAGTGGGGGGAGGGCCATGTACGAGCAGTACTTC.

The rearrangement joins TRBV20-1 to TRBJ1-1; the D gene is possibly TRBD1 (6 bases). The germline CDR1 and CDR2 sequences are DFQATT and SNEGSKA (reference sequence). The CDR3 consists of 11 residues. The CDR3 loop reads CSRTARVEAFF. The CDR3 DNA reads TGCAGCAGGACAGCTAGAGTTGAAGCTTTCTTT.

The genes are TRBV6-6 and TRBJ2-1; 9 bases match TRBD2. Germline V gene sequence: CDR1 MNHNY, CDR2 SVGAGI (reference sequence). The CDR3 contains 14 residues. Trimming at V came to 8 bases and at J to 4 bases, leaving 6 bases not matched to a gene. DNA of the CDR3: TGTGCCAGCCGCCGCGGGGGGGGTTACAATGAGCAGTTCTTC. Translation gives CASRRGGGYNEQFF.

This clone appeared once. The V gene is TRBV3-1 (or the pseudogene TRBV3-2), the J gene TRBJ1-3; 8 bases agree with TRBD1. CDR3 length equals 15 residues. Germline CDR1 is LGHDT and CDR2 is YNNKEL (reference sequence). The J segment lost 0 bases and the V segment lost 3 bases, leaving 1 base of the junction unmatched. The chain's CDR3 is CASSHGTGSGNTIYF. CDR3 DNA sequence: TGTGCCAGCAGCCACGGGACAGGCTCTGGAAACACCATATATTTT.

V and J are TRBV3-1 (or the pseudogene TRBV3-2) and TRBJ1-3, with no clear D. Germline CDR1 and CDR2: LGHDT and YNNKEL (reference sequence). Trimming removed 6 bases from V and 3 bases from J, with 12 bases in between. This CDR3 contains 14 residues. CDR3 amino acids: CASSRAPSGNTIYF. The CDR3 bases are TGTGCCAGCAGTCGGGCACCAAGTGGAAACACCATATATTTT.

In nucleotides, the CDR3 is TGTGCCAGCAGCTTAGCCCCAGCGGGAGCCACCTACGAGCAGTACTTC. Its protein product is CASSLAPAGATYEQYF. V usage is TRBV7-9 and J usage is TRBJ2-7; 8 bases match TRBD2. This CDR3 contains 16 residues. The V and J ends lost 0 bases and 2 bases, in that order; junction bases with no gene match: 6. Germline CDR1 reads SEHNR; CDR2 reads FQNEAQ (reference sequence). Together with reference TRBV7-9 and TRBJ2-7, the CDR3 gives the full variable domain: DTGVSQNPRHKITKRGQNVTFRCDPISEHNRLYWYRQTLGQGPEFLTYFQNEAQLEKSRLLSDRFSAERPKGSFSTLEIQRTEQGDSAMYLCASSLAPAGATYEQYFGPGTRLTVT.

The gene calls are TRBV6-6 and TRBJ2-1; no clear D gene. The CDR3 has 12 amino acids. V was shortened by 0 bases and J by 8 bases, with 5 bases between the two germline ends. Looked up from germline, CDR1 is MNHNY and CDR2 is SVGAGI (reference sequence). CDR3 protein: CASSYSSDEQFF. CDR3 DNA: TGTGCCAGCAGTTACTCGTCAGATGAGCAGTTCTTC.

This clone was detected once. The chain recombines TRBV18 with TRBJ2-3; 7 bases line up with TRBD1. V lost 0 bases, J lost 2 bases, and 5 bases stayed unmatched. Germline lookup yields CDR1 KGHSH and CDR2 LQKENI. CDR3 length: 16 residues. CDR3 nucleotide sequence: TGTGCCAGCTCACCACCGGCAGGGGGTATCACAGATACGCAGTATTTT. Translation: CASSPPAGGITDTQYF.

This rearrangement joins TRBV7-9 to TRBJ2-7, with D uncertain. The CDR3 is made up of 13 amino acids. Trimming cost V 5 bases and J 1 base, with 9 bases left between them. Germline V CDR1 and CDR2: SEHNR, FQNEAQ (reference sequence). The CDR3 sequence: CASSPRQSYEQYV. CDR3 DNA sequence: TGTGCCAGCAGCCCACGGCAGTCCTACGAGCAGTACGTC.

The chain joins TRBV9 to TRBJ1-5; D uncertain. Per germline, CDR1 SGDLS and CDR2 YYNGEE. V was cut by 2 bases and J by 7 bases, with 10 bases left in between. This CDR3 region has 13 residues. CDR3 nucleotides: TGTGCCAGCAGCGTTGCAGGTGGCCAGCCCCAGCATTTT. Translation: CASSVAGGQPQHF. The full variable domain, its missing parts supplied by reference TRBV9 and TRBJ1-5, is DSGVTQTPKHLITATGQRVTLRCSPRSGDLSVYWYQQSLDQGLQFLIQYYNGEERAKGNILERFSAQQFPDLHSELNLSSLELGDSALYFCASSVAGGQPQHFGDGTRLSIL.

The chain links TRBV6-5 to TRBJ1-5; a weak D match, TRBD1 (6 bases). Per germline, CDR1 MNHEY and CDR2 SVGAGI. The CDR3 sequence is 14 residues long. Trimming removed 2 bases at V and 7 bases at J, with 12 bases between. DNA of the CDR3: TGTGCCAGCAGTTACGGCTTGGGGGCCCAGCCCCAGCATTTT. Its translation is CASSYGLGAQPQHF.

This chain links TRBV28 with TRBJ1-5; TRBD1 matches 8 bases. The CDR3 runs to 16 residues. The junction had 11 bases not matched to a gene; V was cut back by 2 bases and J by 8 bases. In germline, CDR1 is MDHEN, CDR2 SYDVKM. The DNA of the CDR3 is TGTGCCAGCAGTTTAAACGTCGGACAGGGAAGTGAGCCCCAGCATTTT. This sequence encodes CASSLNVGQGSEPQHF.

The chain recombines TRBV24-1 with TRBJ2-2, with TRBD2 identical over 10 bases. The CDR3 consists of 17 residues. Germline CDR1 reads KGHDR; CDR2 reads SFDVKD. The junction had 10 bases not matched to a gene; V was cut back by 3 bases and J by 7 bases. The DNA of the CDR3 is TGTGCCACCAGTGATCCGGAGCGGGGGGGCCGGAGCGGGGAGCTGTTTTTT. Translating gives CATSDPERGGRSGELFF.

The CDR3 loop reads CASRRGANEKLFF. CDR3 in DNA: TGTGCCAGCAGAAGGGGGGCTAATGAAAAACTGTTTTTT. This chain links TRBV6-5 with TRBJ1-4; weak D call: TRBD1 (6 bases). Germline assignment: CDR1 MNHEY and CDR2 SVGAGI. There are 13 residues in the CDR3. With 6 bases removed from V and 3 bases from J, the gap between germline ends came to 8 bases.

The chain joins TRBV29-1 to TRBJ2-3; D possibly matches TRBD1 or TRBD2 (5 bases each). The CDR3 extends over 13 amino acids. The germline V gene has CDR1 SQVTM and CDR2 ANQGSEA. Trimming left V 6 bases short and J 5 bases short, with 15 bases between. CDR3 in amino acids: CSVLPPGRDTQYF. The CDR3 coding sequence is TGCAGCGTCCTGCCGCCAGGGAGAGATACGCAGTATTTT.

The CDR3 coding sequence is TGTGCCAGCTCACCCCCAGCCTGGAGCGGGGAGCTGTTTTTT. Protein: CASSPPAWSGELFF. The chain combines TRBV18 with TRBJ2-2; no reliable D call. The germline V gene encodes CDR1 KGHSH and CDR2 LQKENI. The CDR3 runs 14 residues. V dropped 3 bases and J dropped 7 bases, with 12 bases sitting between them.

The V gene is TRBV7-2, the J gene TRBJ1-2; TRBD1 agrees at 9 bases. Germline V gives CDR1 SGHTA, CDR2 FQGNSA. J gave up 7 bases and V 5 bases, and 17 bases lay outside the gene matches. The CDR3 contains 17 residues. CDR3 in amino acids: CASSRGLQQGAASGYTF. The CDR3 DNA follows: TGTGCCAGCAGCCGCGGACTCCAACAGGGGGCGGCATCTGGCTACACCTTC.

V is TRBV18 and J is TRBJ2-1; no firm D call. The ends were cut back, 0 bases at V and 0 bases at J, with 6 bases in the middle. Germline values: CDR1 KGHSH, CDR2 LQKENI. The CDR3 length is 15 residues. CDR3 loop: CASSPPSLSYNEQFF. CDR3 DNA: TGTGCCAGCTCACCACCGTCCCTCTCCTACAATGAGCAGTTCTTC.

Concerning this clone: The sample carries other DNA sequences with the same CDR3. The chain links TRBV28 to TRBJ2-7, with 11 bases lining up with TRBD1. Germline V gives CDR1 MDHEN, CDR2 SYDVKM. The V segment lost 2 bases and the J segment 3 bases; nucleotides outside the gene matches: 0. This CDR3 is 14 amino acids long. DNA for the CDR3: TGTGCCAGCAGTTTAGGGACAGGGGGCTACGAGCAGTACTTC. It specifies CASSLGTGGYEQYF.

This clone occurred many times. The rearrangement uses TRBV12-3 or TRBV12-4 and TRBJ1-2; D unclear. V gave up 4 bases and J gave up 8 bases, with 14 bases separating them. This CDR3 is built from 13 residues. CDR3 amino acids: CASSYEGGRGYTF. CDR3 bases: TGTGCCAGCAGTTATGAGGGAGGCCGGGGCTACACCTTC.

V and J are TRBV6-6 and TRBJ1-2; no reliable D call. Germline assignment: CDR1 MNHNY and CDR2 SVGAGI (reference sequence). Trimming took 5 bases from V and 7 from J, leaving 8 bases between them. The CDR3 loop spans 11 amino acids. As DNA, the CDR3 is TGTGCCAGCAGTGCCTTAAGTGGCTACACCTTC. This gives the protein CASSALSGYTF.

This clone was seen only once. The chain employs TRBV6-5 and TRBJ2-7; D may be TRBD1 (5 bases). The CDR3 runs 14 residues. Trimming removed 6 bases from V and 9 bases from J, with 21 bases in between. CDR1 and CDR2 from the germline V gene are MNHEY and SVGAGI. The CDR3 DNA sequence: TGTGCCAGCAGGCACGGGCAGGGAAAAAGCGCGCAGTACTTC. This encodes CASRHGQGKSAQYF.

This clone was observed a single time. V gene TRBV7-8 combines with J gene TRBJ1-6; 7 nucleotides agree with TRBD1. This CDR3 has 15 residues. CDR1 SGHVS and CDR2 FQNEAQ come from the germline V gene. Trimming removed 2 bases from V and 7 bases from J; junction bases left unmatched: 5. In nucleotides, the CDR3 is TGTGCCAGCAGCTTAACGGGGGACAGCAATTCACCCCTCCACTTT. Translating it yields CASSLTGDSNSPLHF. Combining the CDR3 with reference TRBV7-8 and TRBJ1-6 gives the whole variable domain GAGVSQSPRYKVAKRGQDVALRCDPISGHVSLFWYQQALGQGPEFLTYFQNEAQLDKSGLPSDRFFAERPEGSVSTLKIQRTQQEDSAVYLCASSLTGDSNSPLHFGNGTRLTVT.

The genes are TRBV28 and TRBJ1-5, with D perhaps matching TRBD1 (5 bases). The CDR3 is made up of 18 amino acids. The germline V gene encodes CDR1 MDHEN and CDR2 SYDVKM. V was clipped by 10 bases and J by 4 bases, with 29 bases between them. The CDR3 sequence is CATFPTSGLAYVNQPQHF. DNA for the CDR3: TGTGCCACATTCCCAACTTCAGGGTTAGCGTACGTTAATCAGCCCCAGCATTTT.